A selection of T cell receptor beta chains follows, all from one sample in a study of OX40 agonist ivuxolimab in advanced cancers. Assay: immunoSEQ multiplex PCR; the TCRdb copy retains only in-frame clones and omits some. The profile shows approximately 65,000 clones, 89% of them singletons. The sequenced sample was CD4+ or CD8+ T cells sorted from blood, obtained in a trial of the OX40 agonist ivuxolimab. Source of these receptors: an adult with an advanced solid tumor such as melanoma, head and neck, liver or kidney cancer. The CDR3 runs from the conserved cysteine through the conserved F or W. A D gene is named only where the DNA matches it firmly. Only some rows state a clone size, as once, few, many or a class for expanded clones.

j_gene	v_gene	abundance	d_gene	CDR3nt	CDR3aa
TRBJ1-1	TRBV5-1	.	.	TGCGCCAGCAGCTTCGAATCCTCAGAAGCTTTCTTT	CASSFESSEAFF
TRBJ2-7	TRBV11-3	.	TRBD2	TGTGCCAGCAGCTTAGGACTAGCTTTTATCTACGAGCAGTACTTC	CASSLGLAFIYEQYF
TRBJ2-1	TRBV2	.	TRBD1	TGTGCCAGCAGGGACCGGACAGGGACTTCCTACAATGAGCAGTTCTTC	CASRDRTGTSYNEQFF
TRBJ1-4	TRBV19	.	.	TGTGCCAGCGACGATGGACGGAGGGCTAATGAAAAACTGTTTTTT	CASDDGRRANEKLFF
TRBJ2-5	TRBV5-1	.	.	TGCGCCAGCAGCTTGGGGCAGGGAAAGACCCAGTACTTC	CASSLGQGKTQYF
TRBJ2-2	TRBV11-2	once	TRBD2	TGTGCCAGCAGCGTTAGACTAGCGGAGAACACCGGGGAGCTGTTTTTT	CASSVRLAENTGELFF
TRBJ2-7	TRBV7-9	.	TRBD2	TGTGCCAGCAGCATACTAGCGGATCTCTCCTACGAGCAGTACTTC	CASSILADLSYEQYF
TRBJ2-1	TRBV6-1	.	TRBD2	TGTGCCAGCACGGGTGGCGGGAGGGACTACAATGAGCAGTTCTTC	CASTGGGRDYNEQFF
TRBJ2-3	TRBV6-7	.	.	TGTGCCAGCAAAGGGGGAACAGATACGCAGTATTTT	CASKGGTDTQYF
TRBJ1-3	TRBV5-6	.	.	TGTGCCAGCAGCCATGGCCATGGAAACACCATATATTTT	CASSHGHGNTIYF
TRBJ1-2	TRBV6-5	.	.	TGTGCCAGCAGTGAAGTGCCAGCCGGTGGCTACACCTTC	CASSEVPAGGYTF
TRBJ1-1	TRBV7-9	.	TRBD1	TGTGCCAGCAGTCCCACAGGGGGCACTGAAGCTTTCTTT	CASSPTGGTEAFF
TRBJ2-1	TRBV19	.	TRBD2	TGTGCCAGTATAAGGACTAGCGGGAGCCCTCGGGATGAGCAGTTCTTC	CASIRTSGSPRDEQFF
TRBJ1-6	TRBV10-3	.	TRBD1	TGTGCCATCAGCCCGGGACAGGTTCGGGGCTCACCCCTCCACTTT	CAISPGQVRGSPLHF
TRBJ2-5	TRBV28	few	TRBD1	TGTGCCAGCAGCAAGGGACAGGGTAGAGAGACCCAGTACTTC	CASSKGQGRETQYF
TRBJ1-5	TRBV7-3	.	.	TGTGCCAGCAGCCAATTCCCGGACACGGCCTATAGCAATCAGCCCCAGCATTTT	CASSQFPDTAYSNQPQHF
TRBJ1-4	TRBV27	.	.	TGTGCCAGCAGTTTGAGGCAGCGGGAAAAACTGTTTTTT	CASSLRQREKLFF
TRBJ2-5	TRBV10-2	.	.	TGCGCCAGCAGTGATTGGAGACGGGAGCTGTACTTC	CASSDWRRELYF
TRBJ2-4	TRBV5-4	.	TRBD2	TGTGCCAGCAGCCCCAGCGGGAGCTCGACCAAAAACATTCAGTACTTC	CASSPSGSSTKNIQYF
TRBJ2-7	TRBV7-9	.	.	TGTGCCAGCAGCACTGGGACCACCTACGAGCAGTACTTC	CASSTGTTYEQYF
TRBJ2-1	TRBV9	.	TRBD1	TGTGCCAGCAGCGTAGTGGGGACAGGGCACTACAATGAGCAGTTCTTC	CASSVVGTGHYNEQFF
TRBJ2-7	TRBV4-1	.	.	TGCGCCAGCAGCCAAGAAGGGAACAGGTCTCCCTACGAGCAGTACTTC	CASSQEGNRSPYEQYF
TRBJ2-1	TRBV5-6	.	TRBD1	TGTGCCGGCAGCTTGGGGGGACAGGGGACAATCCATGAGCAGTTCTTC	CAGSLGGQGTIHEQFF
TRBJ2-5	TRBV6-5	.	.	TGTGCCAGCAGTTACTTGGGGGCCGGGGAGACCCAGTACTTC	CASSYLGAGETQYF
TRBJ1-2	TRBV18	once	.	TGTGCCAGCTCACCGTTCGGGACTGCTTTTAACTATGGCTACACCTTC	CASSPFGTAFNYGYTF